This T cell receptor beta chain came from a study of blood T cell repertoires in COVID-19. Study-wide context: Acute-phase and convalescent COVID-19 samples originated in the United States, Italy and Spain. T cells, B-cell-depleted T cells, or PBMCs supplied cDNA or gDNA.

The repertoire was sequenced with immunoSEQ multiplex PCR; TCRdb's copy has only in-frame clones and lacks some. This sample has about 140,000 clones, with over 80% found just once. This CDR3 is 17 amino acids long. With 5 bases clipped from V and 0 bases from J, the junction kept 7 bases outside the gene matches. Germline V gene lookup returns CDR1 SEHNR and CDR2 FQNEAQ (reference sequence). Specimen: peripheral blood. The TCR originated in a human donor in a cohort sampled during active COVID-19. The chain has TRBV7-9 and TRBJ2-1; 10 bases agree with TRBD2. The CDR3 region is CASSLTSGAVSYNEQFF. CDR3 DNA: TGTGCCAGCAGCCTAACTAGCGGGGCCGTCTCCTACAATGAGCAGTTCTTC.